This TCR beta chain was sequenced during a study of blood T cell repertoires in COVID-19. Authors' methods: Quantification of nucleated cells was approximated via reference gene primer amplification. TCRdb's copy holds only in-frame clones and misses some; the assay was immunoSEQ multiplex PCR. D and trimming come from the DNA, and the V and J calls and clone size come from that table. The sample records some 150,000 clones, 87% being singletons. CDR3 length: 13 residues. Germline V gene data show CDR1 as GTSNPN and CDR2 as SVGIG (reference sequence). After removal of 6 bases from V and 5 bases from J, the junction contained 8 bases not matched to a gene.

V usage is TRBV30 and J usage is TRBJ1-1, with TRBD1 matching 8 bases. The receptor's source is a man over 45 who had recovered from COVID-19. The material sequenced was peripheral blood. CDR3 sequence reads: CACTGQEGTEAFF. The CDR3 nucleotides read TGTGCCTGCACGGGACAGGAGGGGACTGAAGCTTTCTTT.